This T cell receptor (beta chain) emerged from a study of shared clonotypes between healthy human individuals. A roughly 220 ng quantity of DNA, 29,000 or so T cell genomes, went into the sorted-subset replicate PCRs. Sequencing used immunoSEQ multiplex PCR; TCRdb keeps in-frame clones, though not all of them. Of over 700,000 clones detected, about two thirds appear once; the ten largest clones hold roughly 1.8%. This clone was observed once. The CDR3 loop spans 16 amino acids. V trimming: 6 bases; J trimming: 5 bases; junction bases outside the gene matches: 10. In germline, CDR1 is MNHEY, CDR2 SMNVEV (reference sequence).

This clonotype originated in a woman aged 30 to 39 in good health. The rearrangement joins TRBV27 to TRBJ2-1; TRBD1 aligns across 10 bases. Sequencing was carried out using memory CD4+ T cells sorted from blood. Subset meaning: CD45RA-negative fraction. As DNA, the CDR3 is TGTGCCAGCAGGAAGTTACGGGACAGGGGTGACAATGAGCAGTTCTTC. Its translation is CASRKLRDRGDNEQFF.